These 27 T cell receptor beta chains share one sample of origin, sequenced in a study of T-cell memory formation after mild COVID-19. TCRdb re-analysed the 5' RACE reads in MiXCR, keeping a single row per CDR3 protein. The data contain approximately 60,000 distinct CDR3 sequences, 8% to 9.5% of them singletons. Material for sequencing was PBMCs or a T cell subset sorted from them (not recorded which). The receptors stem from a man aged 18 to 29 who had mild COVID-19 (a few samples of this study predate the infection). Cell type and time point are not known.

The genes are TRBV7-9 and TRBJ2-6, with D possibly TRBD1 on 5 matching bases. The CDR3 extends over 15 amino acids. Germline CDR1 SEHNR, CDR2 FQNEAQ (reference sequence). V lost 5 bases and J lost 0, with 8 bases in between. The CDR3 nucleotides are TGTGCCAGCAGCCTAGACAGCTCTGGGGCCAACGTCCTGACTTTC. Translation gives CASSLDSSGANVLTF.

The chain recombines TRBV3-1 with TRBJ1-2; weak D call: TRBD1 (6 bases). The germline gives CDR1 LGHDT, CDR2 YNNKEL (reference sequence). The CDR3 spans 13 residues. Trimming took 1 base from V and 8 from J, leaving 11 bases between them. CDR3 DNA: TGTGCCAGCAGCCAAGGGGGGGCGCCGGGCTACACCTTC. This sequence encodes CASSQGGAPGYTF. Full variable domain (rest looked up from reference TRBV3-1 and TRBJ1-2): DTAVSQTPKYLVTQMGNDKSIKCEQNLGHDTMYWYKQDSKKFLKIMFSYNNKELIINETVPNRFSPKSPDKAHLNLHINSLELGDSAVYFCASSQGGAPGYTFGSGTRLTVV.

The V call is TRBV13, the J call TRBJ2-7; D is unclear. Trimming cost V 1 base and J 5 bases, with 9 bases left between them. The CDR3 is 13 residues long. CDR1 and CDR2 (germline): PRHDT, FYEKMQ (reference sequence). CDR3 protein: CASSLVIRDEQYF. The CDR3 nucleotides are TGTGCCAGCAGCTTAGTGATAAGGGACGAGCAGTACTTC.

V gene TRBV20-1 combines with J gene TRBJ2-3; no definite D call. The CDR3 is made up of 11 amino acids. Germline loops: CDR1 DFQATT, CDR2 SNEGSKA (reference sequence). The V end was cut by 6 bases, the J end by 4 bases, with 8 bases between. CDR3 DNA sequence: TGCAGTGCACAGTTCGCAGATACGCAGTATTTT. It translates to CSAQFADTQYF.

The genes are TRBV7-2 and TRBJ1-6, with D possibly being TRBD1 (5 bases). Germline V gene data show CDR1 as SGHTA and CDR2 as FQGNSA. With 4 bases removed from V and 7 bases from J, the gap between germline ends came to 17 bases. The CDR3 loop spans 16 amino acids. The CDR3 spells CASSSWGGAGNSPLHF. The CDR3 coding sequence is TGTGCCAGCAGCTCATGGGGCGGAGCGGGGAATTCACCCCTCCACTTT.

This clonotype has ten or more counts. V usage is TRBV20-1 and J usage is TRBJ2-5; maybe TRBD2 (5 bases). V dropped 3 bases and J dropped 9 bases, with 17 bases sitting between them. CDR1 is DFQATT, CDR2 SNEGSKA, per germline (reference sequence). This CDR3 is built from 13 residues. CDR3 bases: TGCAGTGCTAGGGGCCCTCGGGATTTGGCCCAGTACTTC. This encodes CSARGPRDLAQYF.

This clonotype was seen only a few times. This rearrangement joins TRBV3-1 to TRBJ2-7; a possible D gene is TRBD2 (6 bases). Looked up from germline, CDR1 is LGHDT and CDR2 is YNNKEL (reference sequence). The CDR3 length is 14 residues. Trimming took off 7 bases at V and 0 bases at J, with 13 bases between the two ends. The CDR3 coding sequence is TGTGCCAGCACCCGGGCGGGGAGCTCCTACGAGCAGTACTTC. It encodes CASTRAGSSYEQYF.

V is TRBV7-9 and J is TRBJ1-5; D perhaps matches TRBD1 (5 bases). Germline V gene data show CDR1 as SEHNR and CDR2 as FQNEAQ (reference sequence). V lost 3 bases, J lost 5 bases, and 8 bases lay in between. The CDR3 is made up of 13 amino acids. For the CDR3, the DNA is TGTGCCAGCAGCTTCCAGGGCCATCAGCCCCAGCATTTT. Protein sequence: CASSFQGHQPQHF.

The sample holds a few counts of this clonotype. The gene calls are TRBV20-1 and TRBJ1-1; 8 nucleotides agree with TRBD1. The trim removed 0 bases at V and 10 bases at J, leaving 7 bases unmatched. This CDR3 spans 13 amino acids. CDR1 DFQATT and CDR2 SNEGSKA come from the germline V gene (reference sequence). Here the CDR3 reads CSARDQGARGAFF. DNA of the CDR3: TGCAGTGCTAGAGATCAGGGGGCAAGGGGAGCTTTCTTT.

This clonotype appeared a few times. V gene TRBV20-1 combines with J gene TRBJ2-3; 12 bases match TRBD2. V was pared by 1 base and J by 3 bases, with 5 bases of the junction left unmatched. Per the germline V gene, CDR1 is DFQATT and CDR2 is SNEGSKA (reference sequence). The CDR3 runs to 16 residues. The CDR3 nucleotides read TGCAGTGCTAGAGTCCCTAGCGGGGGGGCTACAGATACGCAGTATTTT. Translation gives CSARVPSGGATDTQYF.

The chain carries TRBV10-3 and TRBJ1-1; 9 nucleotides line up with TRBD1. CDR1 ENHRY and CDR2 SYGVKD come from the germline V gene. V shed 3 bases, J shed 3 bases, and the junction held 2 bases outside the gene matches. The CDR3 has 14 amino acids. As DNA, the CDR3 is TGTGCCATCAGTGACCGGGACAGGGACACTGAAGCTTTCTTT. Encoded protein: CAISDRDRDTEAFF.

The CDR3 is CASSRHQSNTEAFF. DNA of the CDR3: TGTGCCAGCAGCCGACATCAGTCGAACACTGAAGCTTTCTTT. The chain joins TRBV4-2 to TRBJ1-1; no definite D call. V lost 4 bases and J lost 1, with 10 bases in between. The CDR3 is 14 residues long. CDR1 and CDR2 from the germline V gene are LGHNA and YNFKEQ.

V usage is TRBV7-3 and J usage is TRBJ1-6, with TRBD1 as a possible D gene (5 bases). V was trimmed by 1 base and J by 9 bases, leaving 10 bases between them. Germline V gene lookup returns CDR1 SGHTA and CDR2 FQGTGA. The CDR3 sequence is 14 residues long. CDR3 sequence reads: CASSLSGGGSPLHF. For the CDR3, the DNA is TGTGCCAGCAGCTTAAGTGGGGGAGGTTCACCCCTCCACTTT. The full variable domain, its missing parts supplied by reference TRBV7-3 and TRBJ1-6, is GAGVSQTPSNKVTEKGKYVELRCDPISGHTALYWYRQSLGQGPEFLIYFQGTGAADDSGLPNDRFFAVRPEGSVSTLKIQRTERGDSAVYLCASSLSGGGSPLHFGNGTRLTVT.

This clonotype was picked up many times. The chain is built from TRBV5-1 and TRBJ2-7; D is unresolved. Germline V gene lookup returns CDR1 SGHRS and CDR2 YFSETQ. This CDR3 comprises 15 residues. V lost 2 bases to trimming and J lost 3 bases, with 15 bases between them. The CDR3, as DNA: TGCGCCAGCAGCTTAGGCCCGTCGCTAATCTACGAGCAGTACGTC. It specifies CASSLGPSLIYEQYV.

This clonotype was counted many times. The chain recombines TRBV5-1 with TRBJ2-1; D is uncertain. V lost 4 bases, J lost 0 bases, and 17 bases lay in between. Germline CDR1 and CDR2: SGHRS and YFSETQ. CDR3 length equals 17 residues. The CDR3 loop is CASSPHANIGSYNEQFF. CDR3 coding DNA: TGCGCCAGCAGCCCCCACGCGAATATTGGCTCCTACAATGAGCAGTTCTTC.

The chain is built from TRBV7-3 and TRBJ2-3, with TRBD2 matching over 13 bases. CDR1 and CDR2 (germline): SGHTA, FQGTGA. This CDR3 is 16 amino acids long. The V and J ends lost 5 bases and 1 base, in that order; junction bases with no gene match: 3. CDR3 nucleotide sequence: TGTGCCAGCAGCCCAGGGACTAGCGGGGGCACAGATACGCAGTATTTT. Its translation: CASSPGTSGGTDTQYF. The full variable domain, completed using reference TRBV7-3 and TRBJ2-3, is GAGVSQTPSNKVTEKGKYVELRCDPISGHTALYWYRQSLGQGPEFLIYFQGTGAADDSGLPNDRFFAVRPEGSVSTLKIQRTERGDSAVYLCASSPGTSGGTDTQYFGPGTRLTVL.

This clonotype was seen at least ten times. The CDR3 DNA reads TGTGCCAGCAGCCGAGCGGGGGGGGCGTACCAAGAGACCCAGTACTTC. This encodes CASSRAGGAYQETQYF. The chain links TRBV7-2 to TRBJ2-5; the match to TRBD2 covers 10 bases. The CDR3 is made up of 16 amino acids. Germline CDR1 and CDR2: SGHTA and FQGNSA. The junction had 6 bases not matched to a gene; V was cut back by 5 bases and J by 0 bases.

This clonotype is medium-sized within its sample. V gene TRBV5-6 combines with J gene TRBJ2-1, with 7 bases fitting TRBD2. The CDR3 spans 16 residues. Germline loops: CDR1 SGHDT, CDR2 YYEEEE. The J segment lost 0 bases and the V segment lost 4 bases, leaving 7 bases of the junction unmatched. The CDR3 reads CASSGVAGDSYNEQFF. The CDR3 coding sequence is TGTGCCAGCAGCGGGGTGGCGGGGGACTCCTACAATGAGCAGTTCTTC.

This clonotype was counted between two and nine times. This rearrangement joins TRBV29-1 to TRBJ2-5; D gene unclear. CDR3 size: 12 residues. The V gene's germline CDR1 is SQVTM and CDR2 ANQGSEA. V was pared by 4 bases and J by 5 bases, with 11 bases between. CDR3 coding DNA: TGCAGCGTTGCTTCCAGTCAGGAGACCCAGTACTTC. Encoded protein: CSVASSQETQYF.

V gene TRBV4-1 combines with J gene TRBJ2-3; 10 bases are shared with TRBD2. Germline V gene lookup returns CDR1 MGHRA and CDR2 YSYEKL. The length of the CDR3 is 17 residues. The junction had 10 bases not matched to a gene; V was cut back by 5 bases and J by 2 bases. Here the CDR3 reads CASSSEGSGGPTDTQYF. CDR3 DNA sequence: TGCGCCAGCAGCTCAGAGGGTAGCGGGGGGCCCACAGATACGCAGTATTTT.

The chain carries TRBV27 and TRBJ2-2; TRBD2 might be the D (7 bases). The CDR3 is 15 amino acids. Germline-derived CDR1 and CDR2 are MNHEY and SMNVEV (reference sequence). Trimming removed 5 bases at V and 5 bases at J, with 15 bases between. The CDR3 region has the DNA TGTGCCAGCAGTCCTTCGGGGGGCTATACCGGGGAGCTGTTTTTT. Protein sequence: CASSPSGGYTGELFF.

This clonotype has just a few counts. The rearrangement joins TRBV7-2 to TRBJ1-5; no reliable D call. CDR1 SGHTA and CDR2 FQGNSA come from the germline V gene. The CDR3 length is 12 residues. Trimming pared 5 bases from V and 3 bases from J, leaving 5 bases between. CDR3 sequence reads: CASSVYNQPQHF. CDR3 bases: TGTGCCAGCAGCGTTTACAATCAGCCCCAGCATTTT. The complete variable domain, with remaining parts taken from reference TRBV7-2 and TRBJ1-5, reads GAGVSQSPSNKVTEKGKDVELRCDPISGHTALYWYRQSLGQGLEFLIYFQGNSAPDKSGLPSDRFSAERTGGSVSTLTIQRTQQEDSAVYLCASSVYNQPQHFGDGTRLSIL.

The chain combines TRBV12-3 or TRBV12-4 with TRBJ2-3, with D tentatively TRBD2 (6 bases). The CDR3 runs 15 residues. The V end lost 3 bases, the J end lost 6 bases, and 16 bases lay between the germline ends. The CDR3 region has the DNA TGTGCCAGCAGTTTGGGGACTTACACCACCGATACGCAGTATTTT. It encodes CASSLGTYTTDTQYF.

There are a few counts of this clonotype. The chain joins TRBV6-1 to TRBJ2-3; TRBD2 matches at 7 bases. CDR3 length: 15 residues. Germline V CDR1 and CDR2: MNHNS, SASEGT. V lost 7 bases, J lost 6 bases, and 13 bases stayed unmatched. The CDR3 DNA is TGTGCCAGCACGGGGGTGGTGCTAGCGGTCGATACGCAGTATTTT. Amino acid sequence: CASTGVVLAVDTQYF.

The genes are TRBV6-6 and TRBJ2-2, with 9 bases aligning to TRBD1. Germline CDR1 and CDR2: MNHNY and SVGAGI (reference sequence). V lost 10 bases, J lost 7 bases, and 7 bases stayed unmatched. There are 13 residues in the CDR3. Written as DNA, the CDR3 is TGTGCCACCGCACAGGGGGCCGGCGGGGAGCTGTTTTTT. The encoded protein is CATAQGAGGELFF.

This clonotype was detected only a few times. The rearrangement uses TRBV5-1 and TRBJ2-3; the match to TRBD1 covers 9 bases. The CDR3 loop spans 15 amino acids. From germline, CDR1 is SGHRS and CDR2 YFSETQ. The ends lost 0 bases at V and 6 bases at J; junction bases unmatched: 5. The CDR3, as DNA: TGCGCCAGCAGCTTGGGGACAGGGGTTGTGGATACGCAGTATTTT. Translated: CASSLGTGVVDTQYF.

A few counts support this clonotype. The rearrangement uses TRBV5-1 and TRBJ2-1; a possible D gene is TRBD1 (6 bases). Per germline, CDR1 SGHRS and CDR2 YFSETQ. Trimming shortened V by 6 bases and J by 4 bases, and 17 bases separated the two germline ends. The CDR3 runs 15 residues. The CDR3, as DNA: TGCGCCAGCAAAACCCAGGGGCCCAAATACAATGAGCAGTTCTTC. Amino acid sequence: CASKTQGPKYNEQFF.